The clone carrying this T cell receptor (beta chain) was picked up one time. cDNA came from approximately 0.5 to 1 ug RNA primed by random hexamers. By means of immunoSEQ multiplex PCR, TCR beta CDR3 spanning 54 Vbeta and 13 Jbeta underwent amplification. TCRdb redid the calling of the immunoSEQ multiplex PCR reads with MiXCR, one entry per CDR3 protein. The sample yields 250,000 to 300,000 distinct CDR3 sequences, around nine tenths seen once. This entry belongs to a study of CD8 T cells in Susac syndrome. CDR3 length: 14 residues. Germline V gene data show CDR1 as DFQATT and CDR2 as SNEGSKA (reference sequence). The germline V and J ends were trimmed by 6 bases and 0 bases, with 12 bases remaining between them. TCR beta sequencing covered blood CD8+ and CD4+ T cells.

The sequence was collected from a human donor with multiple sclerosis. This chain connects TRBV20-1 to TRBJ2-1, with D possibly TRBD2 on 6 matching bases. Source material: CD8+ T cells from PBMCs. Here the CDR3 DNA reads TGCAGTGCCCGGGACTGGAGCTCCTACAATGAGCAGTTCTTC. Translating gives CSARDWSSYNEQFF.